The clone carrying this T cell receptor (beta chain) showed up just once. The source of the sample is a study of blood T cell repertoires in COVID-19. TCRdb's table, derived via immunoSEQ multiplex PCR, lists solely in-frame clones and lacks some. Here the sample spans approximately 98,000 clones, about 80% being singletons. This CDR3 comprises 14 residues. Per germline, CDR1 KGHSH and CDR2 LQKENI. Trimming shortened V by 0 bases and J by 2 bases, and 8 bases separated the two germline ends. The chain combines TRBV18 with TRBJ2-7; D remains ambiguous. The sample taken for sequencing was peripheral blood. The clonotype was recovered from a man at least 80 years old with acute or convalescent COVID-19. The chain's CDR3 is CASSPPSGTYEQYF. CDR3 bases: TGTGCCAGCTCACCACCGTCGGGTACCTACGAGCAGTACTTC.